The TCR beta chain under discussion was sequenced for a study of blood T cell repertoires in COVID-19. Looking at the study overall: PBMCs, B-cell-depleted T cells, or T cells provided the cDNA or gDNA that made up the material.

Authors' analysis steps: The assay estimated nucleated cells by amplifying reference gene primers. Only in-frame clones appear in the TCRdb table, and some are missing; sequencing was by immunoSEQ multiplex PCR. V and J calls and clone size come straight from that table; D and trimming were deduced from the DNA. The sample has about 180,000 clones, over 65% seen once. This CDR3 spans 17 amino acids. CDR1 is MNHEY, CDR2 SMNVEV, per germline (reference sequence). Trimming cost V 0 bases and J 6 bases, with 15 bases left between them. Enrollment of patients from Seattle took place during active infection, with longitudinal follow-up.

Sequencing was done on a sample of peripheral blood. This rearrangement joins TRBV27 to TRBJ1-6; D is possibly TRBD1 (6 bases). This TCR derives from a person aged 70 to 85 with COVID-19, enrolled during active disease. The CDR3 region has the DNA TGTGCCAGCAGTTTATCCGGGCAGGGGAGCAGTAATTCACCCCTCCACTTT. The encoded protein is CASSLSGQGSSNSPLHF.